A selection of T cell receptor beta chains follows, all from one sample in a study of cytomegalovirus exposure and HLA in healthy donors. The method was immunoSEQ multiplex PCR; TCRdb's version includes in-frame clones alone and lacks a portion of them. Altogether some 190,000 clones are present, 78% being singletons, with the ten largest covering about 3%. Sample: PBMCs. The receptors derive from a female donor in good health and CMV-seronegative. The CDR3 runs from the conserved cysteine through the conserved F or W. A D gene is named only where the DNA matches it firmly. The listing skips clone size in some rows; elsewhere it reads once, few, many or a size class.

CDR3 length: 14
J gene: TRBJ2-4
D gene: -
clone size: few
V gene: TRBV6-5
CDR3 DNA: TGTGCCAGCAGTTATATCCAGGGAGGAAACATTCAGTACTTC
CDR3 protein: CASSYIQGGNIQYF

CDR3 length: 14
J gene: TRBJ1-1
D gene: TRBD1
clone size: -
V gene: TRBV11-1
CDR3 DNA: TGTGCCAGCAGCTTAGAATTGAGGGGGCTTGAAGCTTTCTTT
CDR3 protein: CASSLELRGLEAFF

CDR3 length: 13
J gene: TRBJ1-3
D gene: -
clone size: -
V gene: TRBV30
CDR3 DNA: TGTGCCTGGAAATTAAGCCCGGGGGACACCATATATTTT
CDR3 protein: CAWKLSPGDTIYF

CDR3 length: 18
J gene: TRBJ2-1
D gene: TRBD2
clone size: -
V gene: TRBV2
CDR3 DNA: TGTGCCAGCAGTGGGAGAACAACCGGGACTAGCTCCTACAATGAGCAGTTCTTC
CDR3 protein: CASSGRTTGTSSYNEQFF

CDR3 length: 16
J gene: TRBJ2-2
D gene: TRBD2
clone size: -
V gene: TRBV19
CDR3 DNA: TGTGCCAGTAGTTCTCCTCGGGGACTACGAACCGGGGAGCTGTTTTTT
CDR3 protein: CASSSPRGLRTGELFF

CDR3 length: 15
J gene: TRBJ1-1
D gene: -
clone size: -
V gene: TRBV7-2
CDR3 DNA: TGTGCCAGCAGCTTCCGGCCAGGGGAGGGGACTGAAGCTTTCTTT
CDR3 protein: CASSFRPGEGTEAFF

CDR3 length: 13
J gene: TRBJ1-2
D gene: -
clone size: few
V gene: TRBV6-7
CDR3 DNA: TGTGCCAGCGCGCAGGGGTCTAACTATGGCTACACCTTC
CDR3 protein: CASAQGSNYGYTF

CDR3 length: 14
J gene: TRBJ1-1
D gene: -
clone size: -
V gene: TRBV30
CDR3 DNA: TGTGCCTGGAGTGCCCAACTATCGGACACTGAAGCTTTCTTT
CDR3 protein: CAWSAQLSDTEAFF

CDR3 length: 16
J gene: TRBJ1-2
D gene: -
clone size: few
V gene: TRBV6-1
CDR3 DNA: TGTGCCAGCAGTGAACCCCACGGAAGGGAAGGGGATGGCTACACCTTC
CDR3 protein: CASSEPHGREGDGYTF

CDR3 length: 17
J gene: TRBJ2-1
D gene: TRBD2
clone size: few
V gene: TRBV5-4
CDR3 DNA: TGTGCCAGCAGCTTGGGAGGTAGTAGCGGGTTTTACAATGAGCAGTTCTTC
CDR3 protein: CASSLGGSSGFYNEQFF

CDR3 length: 13
J gene: TRBJ1-2
D gene: -
clone size: few
V gene: TRBV7-9
CDR3 DNA: TGTGCCAGCAGCTTCAGTTCGAGGGATGGCTACACCTTC
CDR3 protein: CASSFSSRDGYTF

CDR3 length: 17
J gene: TRBJ2-2
D gene: -
clone size: few
V gene: TRBV4-2
CDR3 DNA: TGTGCCAGCAGCCAAGATCCTCCCGGGAGATACACCGGGGAGCTGTTTTTT
CDR3 protein: CASSQDPPGRYTGELFF

CDR3 length: 13
J gene: TRBJ2-3
D gene: -
clone size: -
V gene: TRBV27
CDR3 DNA: TGTGCCAGCAGTTTATCGAGTACAGATACGCAGTATTTT
CDR3 protein: CASSLSSTDTQYF

CDR3 length: 16
J gene: TRBJ2-5
D gene: TRBD2
clone size: -
V gene: TRBV6-5
CDR3 DNA: TGTGCCAGCAGTTTGACTAGCGGGAGGCCGTGGGAGACCCAGTACTTC
CDR3 protein: CASSLTSGRPWETQYF

CDR3 length: 14
J gene: TRBJ2-5
D gene: -
clone size: -
V gene: TRBV11-2
CDR3 DNA: TGTGCCAGCCAAGGCGGGAACACCCCTGGGACCCAGTACTTC
CDR3 protein: CASQGGNTPGTQYF

CDR3 length: 14
J gene: TRBJ1-1
D gene: -
clone size: -
V gene: TRBV11-2
CDR3 DNA: TGTGCCAGCAGCCCCACTGACATGAACACTGAAGCTTTCTTT
CDR3 protein: CASSPTDMNTEAFF

CDR3 length: 14
J gene: TRBJ2-5
D gene: -
clone size: -
V gene: TRBV6-6
CDR3 DNA: TGTGCCAGCAGCTTGGGACTTCCCGGGGAGACCCAGTACTTC
CDR3 protein: CASSLGLPGETQYF

CDR3 length: 14
J gene: TRBJ1-1
D gene: -
clone size: -
V gene: TRBV5-4
CDR3 DNA: TGTGCCAGCAGCTCGAAGGGGGGGGACACTGAAGCTTTCTTT
CDR3 protein: CASSSKGGDTEAFF

CDR3 length: 16
J gene: TRBJ2-2
D gene: -
clone size: -
V gene: TRBV5-4
CDR3 DNA: TGTGCCAGCAGCCCAGGGGTAGGCGGGGGCACCGGGGAGCTGTTTTTT
CDR3 protein: CASSPGVGGGTGELFF

CDR3 length: 19
J gene: TRBJ2-3
D gene: TRBD1
clone size: few
V gene: TRBV2
CDR3 DNA: TGTGCCAGCAGTCCAATCCGCTGGTCCCGGGACAGGGAGACAGATACGCAGTATTTT
CDR3 protein: CASSPIRWSRDRETDTQYF

CDR3 length: 15
J gene: TRBJ1-1
D gene: -
clone size: -
V gene: TRBV11-3
CDR3 DNA: TGTGCCAGCAGCCGCCGTTCGGGGATGAACACTGAAGCTTTCTTT
CDR3 protein: CASSRRSGMNTEAFF

CDR3 length: 12
J gene: TRBJ2-1
D gene: -
clone size: -
V gene: TRBV11-2
CDR3 DNA: TGTGCCAGCAGCCTTCGGGACAATGAGCAGTTCTTC
CDR3 protein: CASSLRDNEQFF

CDR3 length: 15
J gene: TRBJ1-5
D gene: -
clone size: -
V gene: TRBV18
CDR3 DNA: TGTGCCAGCTCATTCTCCCGGGAGGGCAATCAGCCCCAGCATTTT
CDR3 protein: CASSFSREGNQPQHF

CDR3 length: 16
J gene: TRBJ1-1
D gene: -
clone size: -
V gene: TRBV5-4
CDR3 DNA: TGTGCCAGCAGCTGGGGACACTCACGAGGGAACACTGAAGCTTTCTTT
CDR3 protein: CASSWGHSRGNTEAFF

CDR3 length: 14
J gene: TRBJ2-1
D gene: -
clone size: few
V gene: TRBV9
CDR3 DNA: TGTGCCAGCAGCGTCCCCCTAGACGACAATGAGCAGTTCTTC
CDR3 protein: CASSVPLDDNEQFF

CDR3 length: 11
J gene: TRBJ2-5
D gene: -
clone size: few
V gene: TRBV4-1
CDR3 DNA: TGCGCCAGCAAGCTTGGTGAGACCCAGTACTTC
CDR3 protein: CASKLGETQYF

CDR3 length: 13
J gene: TRBJ1-1
D gene: -
clone size: -
V gene: TRBV2
CDR3 DNA: TGTGCCAGCGGTGGGGAGGCGAACACTGAAGCTTTCTTT
CDR3 protein: CASGGEANTEAFF

CDR3 length: 15
J gene: TRBJ2-3
D gene: TRBD2
clone size: -
V gene: TRBV28
CDR3 DNA: TGTGCCAGCAGTCCACTACCAGGTAGCGGGGATACGCAGTATTTT
CDR3 protein: CASSPLPGSGDTQYF

CDR3 length: 11
J gene: TRBJ1-2
D gene: -
clone size: -
V gene: TRBV2
CDR3 DNA: TGTGCCAGCAACCCGGGGGAAGGCTACACCTTC
CDR3 protein: CASNPGEGYTF

CDR3 length: 14
J gene: TRBJ2-1
D gene: -
clone size: -
V gene: TRBV29-1
CDR3 DNA: TGCAGCCTGCGCAGCGGATCCCCCTACAATGAGCAGTTCTTC
CDR3 protein: CSLRSGSPYNEQFF

CDR3 length: 15
J gene: TRBJ1-1
D gene: -
clone size: -
V gene: TRBV5-1
CDR3 DNA: TGCGCCAGCAGCCCGGGAGGGTTGAGGAACACTGAAGCTTTCTTT
CDR3 protein: CASSPGGLRNTEAFF

CDR3 length: 15
J gene: TRBJ2-7
D gene: TRBD2
clone size: -
V gene: TRBV19
CDR3 DNA: TGTGCCAGTAAATCTAGCGGCCCAAGCTCCTACGAGCAGTACTTC
CDR3 protein: CASKSSGPSSYEQYF

CDR3 length: 16
J gene: TRBJ2-1
D gene: TRBD2
clone size: few
V gene: TRBV18
CDR3 DNA: TGTGCCAGCTCACCTCAGAGCGGGGGGGCCTACAATGAGCAGTTCTTC
CDR3 protein: CASSPQSGGAYNEQFF

CDR3 length: 14
J gene: TRBJ2-3
D gene: -
clone size: few
V gene: TRBV2
CDR3 DNA: TGTGCCAGCAGGGCCGGGACACATACAGATACGCAGTATTTT
CDR3 protein: CASRAGTHTDTQYF

CDR3 length: 15
J gene: TRBJ2-3
D gene: -
clone size: -
V gene: TRBV28
CDR3 DNA: TGTGCCAGCAGTTTAGTTCCTAGCAAGGCAGATACGCAGTATTTT
CDR3 protein: CASSLVPSKADTQYF

CDR3 length: 18
J gene: TRBJ2-1
D gene: TRBD2
clone size: -
V gene: TRBV4-2
CDR3 DNA: TGTGCCAGCAGTCAGACCCCAGCCGGAGCGGGGGGTAGTGATGAGCAGTTCTTC
CDR3 protein: CASSQTPAGAGGSDEQFF

CDR3 length: 13
J gene: TRBJ1-2
D gene: -
clone size: once
V gene: TRBV28
CDR3 DNA: TGTGCCAGCAGCGAAACAGCAAACTATGGCTACACCTTC
CDR3 protein: CASSETANYGYTF

CDR3 length: 14
J gene: TRBJ2-7
D gene: -
clone size: -
V gene: TRBV5-1
CDR3 DNA: TGCGCCAGCACCTGGGCCCTAACCGCGAACGAGCAGTACTTC
CDR3 protein: CASTWALTANEQYF

CDR3 length: 17
J gene: TRBJ2-3
D gene: TRBD2
clone size: -
V gene: TRBV2
CDR3 DNA: TGTGCCAGCAGTGAGTTTAGCGGGGGCCGGGGAACAGATACGCAGTATTTT
CDR3 protein: CASSEFSGGRGTDTQYF

CDR3 length: 14
J gene: TRBJ2-1
D gene: TRBD2
clone size: once
V gene: TRBV7-9
CDR3 DNA: TGTGCCAGCAGCTTTGGGACTACCTACAATGAGCAGTTCTTC
CDR3 protein: CASSFGTTYNEQFF

CDR3 length: 15
J gene: TRBJ2-7
D gene: TRBD2
clone size: -
V gene: TRBV19
CDR3 DNA: TGTGCCAGTAGTATCATAGCGGGAGGAGCCTACGAGCAGTACTTC
CDR3 protein: CASSIIAGGAYEQYF

CDR3 length: 18
J gene: TRBJ1-4
D gene: -
clone size: -
V gene: TRBV7-9
CDR3 DNA: TGTGCCAGCAGCTCAATAGCCGGCGCCCTTGCAACTAATGAAAAACTGTTTTTT
CDR3 protein: CASSSIAGALATNEKLFF

CDR3 length: 16
J gene: TRBJ1-4
D gene: -
clone size: -
V gene: TRBV28
CDR3 DNA: TGTGCCAGCAGTCTAGTGAGTGTACAGGTGGATGAAAAACTGTTTTTT
CDR3 protein: CASSLVSVQVDEKLFF

CDR3 length: 13
J gene: TRBJ1-1
D gene: -
clone size: once
V gene: TRBV25-1
CDR3 DNA: TGTGCCAGCAGTGTATCAGGGTTACCTGAAGCTTTCTTT
CDR3 protein: CASSVSGLPEAFF

CDR3 length: 15
J gene: TRBJ2-6
D gene: -
clone size: -
V gene: TRBV15
CDR3 DNA: TGTGCCACCGGCGAGGGTAGAACTGGGGCCAACGTCCTGACTTTC
CDR3 protein: CATGEGRTGANVLTF

CDR3 length: 16
J gene: TRBJ2-1
D gene: TRBD2
clone size: -
V gene: TRBV28
CDR3 DNA: TGTGCCAGCAGTTCCGAGACTCGGGGGGGCGACAATGAGCAGTTCTTC
CDR3 protein: CASSSETRGGDNEQFF

CDR3 length: 14
J gene: TRBJ1-5
D gene: -
clone size: -
V gene: TRBV25-1
CDR3 DNA: TGTGCCAGCAGTGGAACAGGGCCCTATCAGCCCCAGCATTTT
CDR3 protein: CASSGTGPYQPQHF

CDR3 length: 14
J gene: TRBJ2-1
D gene: TRBD1
clone size: -
V gene: TRBV11-2
CDR3 DNA: TGTGCCAGCAGCGGGGACAGGGAGATCAATGAGCAGTTCTTC
CDR3 protein: CASSGDREINEQFF

CDR3 length: 17
J gene: TRBJ1-1
D gene: TRBD1
clone size: -
V gene: TRBV6-1
CDR3 DNA: TGTGCCAGCAGTGAGACATGGACAGGGGCGGTTAACACTGAAGCTTTCTTT
CDR3 protein: CASSETWTGAVNTEAFF

CDR3 length: 13
J gene: TRBJ2-7
D gene: -
clone size: -
V gene: TRBV28
CDR3 DNA: TGTGCCACAGGTTCGGTTAGCTCCTACGAGCAGTACTTC
CDR3 protein: CATGSVSSYEQYF

CDR3 length: 14
J gene: TRBJ2-7
D gene: TRBD2
clone size: -
V gene: TRBV5-4
CDR3 DNA: TGTGCCAGCAGCTTACGGGGGACTAGCTCCGAGCAGTACTTC
CDR3 protein: CASSLRGTSSEQYF

CDR3 length: 15
J gene: TRBJ2-7
D gene: TRBD1
clone size: -
V gene: TRBV2
CDR3 DNA: TGTGCCAGCACGCTCTACCGGACAGGGATAGGCGAGCAGTACTTC
CDR3 protein: CASTLYRTGIGEQYF

CDR3 length: 14
J gene: TRBJ2-1
D gene: TRBD2
clone size: -
V gene: TRBV7-9
CDR3 DNA: TGTGCCAGCAGCTTATTTACTAGCGAAGATGAGCAGTTCTTC
CDR3 protein: CASSLFTSEDEQFF

CDR3 length: 18
J gene: TRBJ2-2
D gene: TRBD2
clone size: -
V gene: TRBV4-2
CDR3 DNA: TGTGCCAGCAGCCCCATCTTCGAGGGAGGGCCGGAAACCGGGGAGCTGTTTTTT
CDR3 protein: CASSPIFEGGPETGELFF

CDR3 length: 15
J gene: TRBJ1-5
D gene: -
clone size: -
V gene: TRBV7-6
CDR3 DNA: TGTGCCAGCAGCCTTTTGGAGTCGGCGAATCAGCCCCAGCATTTT
CDR3 protein: CASSLLESANQPQHF

CDR3 length: 19
J gene: TRBJ1-4
D gene: TRBD1
clone size: once
V gene: TRBV7-8
CDR3 DNA: TGTGCCAGCAGCTTAGTTAGGGACAGGGCCACCTCAACTAATGAAAAACTGTTTTTT
CDR3 protein: CASSLVRDRATSTNEKLFF

CDR3 length: 15
J gene: TRBJ2-7
D gene: TRBD1
clone size: -
V gene: TRBV7-9
CDR3 DNA: TGTGCCAGCAGCTACACGGGACAGGGTACCCACGAGCAGTACTTC
CDR3 protein: CASSYTGQGTHEQYF

CDR3 length: 15
J gene: TRBJ2-1
D gene: -
clone size: -
V gene: TRBV4-2
CDR3 DNA: TGTGCCAGCAGCCAAGAGGCAGGGAACTACAATGAGCAGTTCTTC
CDR3 protein: CASSQEAGNYNEQFF

CDR3 length: 14
J gene: TRBJ1-2
D gene: -
clone size: -
V gene: TRBV11-2
CDR3 DNA: TGTGCCAGCAGCTTAGAGGCGGGGGACTATGGCTACACCTTC
CDR3 protein: CASSLEAGDYGYTF

CDR3 length: 14
J gene: TRBJ2-4
D gene: -
clone size: few
V gene: TRBV7-2
CDR3 DNA: TGTGCCAGCAGCCCAGTGGCGGGAAAAAACATTCAGTACTTC
CDR3 protein: CASSPVAGKNIQYF